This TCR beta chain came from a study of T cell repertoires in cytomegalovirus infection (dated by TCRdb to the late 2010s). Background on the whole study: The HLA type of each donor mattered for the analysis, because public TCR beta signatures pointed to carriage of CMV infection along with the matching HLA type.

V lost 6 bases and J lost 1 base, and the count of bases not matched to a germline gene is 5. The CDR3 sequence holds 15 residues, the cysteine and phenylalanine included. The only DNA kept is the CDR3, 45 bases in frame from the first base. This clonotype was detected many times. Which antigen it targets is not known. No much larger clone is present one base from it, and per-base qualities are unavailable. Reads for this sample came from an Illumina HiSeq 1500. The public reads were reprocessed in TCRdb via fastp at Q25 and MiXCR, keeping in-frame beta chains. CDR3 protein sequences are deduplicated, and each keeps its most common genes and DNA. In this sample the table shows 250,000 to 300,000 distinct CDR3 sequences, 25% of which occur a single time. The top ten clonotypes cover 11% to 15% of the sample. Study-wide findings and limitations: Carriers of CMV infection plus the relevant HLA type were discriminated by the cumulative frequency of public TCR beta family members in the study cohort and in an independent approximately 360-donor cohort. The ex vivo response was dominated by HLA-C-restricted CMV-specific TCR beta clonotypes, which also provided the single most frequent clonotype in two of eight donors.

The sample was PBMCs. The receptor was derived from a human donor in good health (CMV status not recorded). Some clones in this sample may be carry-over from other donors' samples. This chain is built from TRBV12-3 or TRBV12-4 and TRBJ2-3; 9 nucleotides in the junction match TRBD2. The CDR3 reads CASREGLAGTDTQYF. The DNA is TGTGCCAGCAGAGAGGGACTAGCTGGCACAGATACGCAGTATTTT.